The rows below give T cell receptor beta chains drawn from one sample of a study of blood T cell repertoires in COVID-19. Produced via immunoSEQ multiplex PCR; TCRdb's table is partial and in-frame only. The table has some 200,000 clones, about nine tenths seen once. Source material: PBMCs or T cells enriched from blood (not recorded which). These receptors all stem from a woman aged 25 to 39 who had recovered from COVID-19. CDR3s include the opening cysteine and the closing phenylalanine or tryptophan. D genes are given only for firm matches. Part of the rows lack a size; the others show once, few, many or a class for expanded clones.

v_call	clone_size	d_call	j_call	cdr3_nt	cdr3_aa
TRBV5-1	-	-	TRBJ1-1	TGCGCCAGCAGCTTGGGTACGGTTGAAGCTTTCTTT	CASSLGTVEAFF
TRBV30	-	-	TRBJ2-2	TGTGCCTGCAGGGTATCCGGGGAGCTGTTTTTT	CACRVSGELFF
TRBV18	-	-	TRBJ2-1	TGTGCCAGCTCACCGCTCGGAGGTCCGGGGTTCGATGAGCAGTTCTTC	CASSPLGGPGFDEQFF
TRBV5-1	-	TRBD2	TRBJ2-1	TGCGCCAGCAGCCCCCAGAAGATAGCGGGTCCTACCCCGTATGAGCAGTTCTTC	CASSPQKIAGPTPYEQFF
TRBV19	-	TRBD2	TRBJ2-1	TGTGCCAGTAGTAGGGGTAGCGGGAGGCGGACCTACAATGAGCAGTTCTTC	CASSRGSGRRTYNEQFF
TRBV5-1	-	-	TRBJ1-1	TGCGCCAGCAGCTTGGTTGGCAGGGGATCCAGGGAAGCTTTCTTT	CASSLVGRGSREAFF
TRBV4-3	-	-	TRBJ1-3	TGCGCCAGCAGCCAAGCAAGGAGAGACACCATATATTTT	CASSQARRDTIYF
TRBV6-2/TRBV6-3	-	-	TRBJ2-4	TGTGCCAGCAGTTTGAGCCCTAGGGCCAAAAACATTCAGTACTTC	CASSLSPRAKNIQYF
TRBV9	-	TRBD1	TRBJ1-1	TGTGCCAGCAGCCTCAGGGGGGACGGGGTGTACACTGAAGCTTTCTTT	CASSLRGDGVYTEAFF
TRBV19	-	-	TRBJ1-1	TGTGCCAGTAGTATACAAACGGGAGGTTGGACTGAAGCTTTCTTT	CASSIQTGGWTEAFF
TRBV7-9	once	-	TRBJ1-5	TGTGCCAGCAGCTGGGATCGGGGGAACCAGCCCCAGCATTTT	CASSWDRGNQPQHF
TRBV5-1	few	TRBD1	TRBJ2-1	TGCGCCAGCAGCGATCCGCAGGGGGATACACAAGATGAGCAGTTCTTC	CASSDPQGDTQDEQFF
TRBV9	-	TRBD1	TRBJ2-7	TGTGCCAGCAGCGTAGGAGGGGGCTCTAACTCCTACGAGCAGTACTTC	CASSVGGGSNSYEQYF
TRBV9	-	-	TRBJ1-1	TGTGCCAGCAGCGTAGGCACAGAACCCCTCGCTGAAGCTTTCTTT	CASSVGTEPLAEAFF
TRBV28	-	-	TRBJ2-7	TGTGCCAGCAGTAGCTCCGGGAGTAACCGAAACGAGCAGTACTTC	CASSSSGSNRNEQYF
TRBV7-9	-	TRBD1	TRBJ1-5	TGTGCCAGCAGCTCGACAGGGGAGAAGGGCAATCAGCCCCAGCATTTT	CASSSTGEKGNQPQHF
TRBV7-9	-	TRBD2	TRBJ2-1	TGTGCCAGCAGCCCCCCAGAGGGCGGGGGTTACAATGAGCAGTTCTTC	CASSPPEGGGYNEQFF
TRBV9	-	-	TRBJ1-2	TGTGCCAGCAGCGTAGCCCAGGGTGATGGCTACACCTTC	CASSVAQGDGYTF
TRBV9	once	TRBD1	TRBJ1-4	TGTGCCAGCAGCAACAGGGGGTCCGCAGAGGAAAAACTGTTTTTT	CASSNRGSAEEKLFF
TRBV11-2	-	-	TRBJ2-1	TGTGCCAGCAGCCCTTGGGGAGGGGGCTCCTACAATGAGCAGTTCTTC	CASSPWGGGSYNEQFF
TRBV30	-	-	TRBJ2-1	TGTGCCTACGGAGGTAGCTCCTACAATGAGCAGTTCTTC	CAYGGSSYNEQFF
TRBV5-5	-	-	TRBJ2-7	TGTGCCAGCAGCTTAGGGGTCTCCTACGAGCAGTACTTC	CASSLGVSYEQYF
TRBV4-2	-	TRBD1	TRBJ2-2	TGTGCCAGCAGCCAAGACCAAGGACAGGGGGACACCGGGGAGCTGTTTTTT	CASSQDQGQGDTGELFF
TRBV7-3	-	TRBD2	TRBJ2-5	TGTGCCAGCAGCTTAACGGCGGCCGGAGGACTAGCGGGAGTTGAGACCCAGTACTTC	CASSLTAAGGLAGVETQYF
TRBV5-1	-	-	TRBJ1-3	TGCGCCAGCAGCTTTTCGCAGGGCCCAGGAAACACCATATATTTT	CASSFSQGPGNTIYF
TRBV30	-	-	TRBJ1-1	TGTGCCGGGAGGGAGGGGAGGTTTTCTGAAGCTTTCTTT	CAGREGRFSEAFF
TRBV11-2	few	TRBD1	TRBJ2-7	TGTGCCAGCAGCTTAGGTACAGGGGGGACAGACTCCTACGAGCAGTACTTC	CASSLGTGGTDSYEQYF
TRBV11-2	-	TRBD2	TRBJ2-1	TGTGCCAGCAGCTTAGGACTAGCGGAACTCGAGCAGTTCTTC	CASSLGLAELEQFF
TRBV5-1	-	-	TRBJ2-3	TGCGCCAGCAGCTTGGAGGGGCGAACAGATACGCAGTATTTT	CASSLEGRTDTQYF
TRBV19	-	TRBD1	TRBJ2-7	TGTGCCAGTAGTAAATCTTTACAGGGGGACGAGCAGTACTTC	CASSKSLQGDEQYF
TRBV29-1	-	TRBD1	TRBJ2-1	TGCAGCGTTGGAACAGGGGTATTTGTGAATGAGCAGTTCTTC	CSVGTGVFVNEQFF
TRBV19	once	TRBD1	TRBJ2-5	TGTGCCAGTAGTGGGGACAGGCAAGAGACCCAGTACTTC	CASSGDRQETQYF
TRBV6-2/TRBV6-3	-	-	TRBJ1-2	TGTGCCAGCAGTTACTCAGTGCTATCGAGGGTTGGCTACACCTTC	CASSYSVLSRVGYTF
TRBV9	-	TRBD2	TRBJ2-7	TGTGCCAGCAGCTTCGAGAGTAGCGGGATGGTCGAGCAGTACTTC	CASSFESSGMVEQYF
TRBV29-1	-	TRBD1	TRBJ1-2	TGCAGCGGCCGACAGGGTTTGAACTATGGCTACACCTTC	CSGRQGLNYGYTF
TRBV30	-	-	TRBJ2-7	TGTGCCTGGAGCGAACAGACAGGAACCTACGAGCAGTACTTC	CAWSEQTGTYEQYF
TRBV5-1	once	TRBD1	TRBJ2-2	TGCGCCAGCAGCGTTCGACAGGGTCCCGGGGAGCTGTTTTTT	CASSVRQGPGELFF
TRBV11-3	few	-	TRBJ1-2	TGTGCCAGCAGCTTAGCAGGGCTTAACTATGGCTACACCTTC	CASSLAGLNYGYTF
TRBV6-2/TRBV6-3	-	-	TRBJ2-1	TGTGCCAGCAGTTATCTGGGCAGGGCCGAGCAGTTCTTC	CASSYLGRAEQFF
TRBV7-6	-	TRBD1	TRBJ1-1	TGTGCCAGCAGTGGGACAGGGAGGGTCACTGAAGCTTTCTTT	CASSGTGRVTEAFF
TRBV6-5	-	TRBD2	TRBJ2-5	TGTGCCAGCAGTCGGACTAGCCAAGAGACCCAGTACTTC	CASSRTSQETQYF
TRBV29-1	once	-	TRBJ1-2	TGCAGCGCAACGACAAACAGGGATAACTATGGCTACACCTTC	CSATTNRDNYGYTF
TRBV29-1	-	-	TRBJ1-4	TGCAGCGCCGGGGGTCAACCTCCTGAAAAACTGTTTTTT	CSAGGQPPEKLFF
TRBV7-9	-	-	TRBJ2-3	TGTGCCAGCAGTTACCGACAGACTAGCACAGATACGCAGTATTTT	CASSYRQTSTDTQYF
TRBV7-9	-	-	TRBJ1-2	TGTGCCAGCAGCCCTAGCGGGTCGGTCCCCTTC	CASSPSGSVPF
TRBV7-6	-	TRBD1	TRBJ2-7	TGTGCCAGCAGCTTGACAGGGACGAGCTCCTACGAGCAGTACTTC	CASSLTGTSSYEQYF
TRBV7-9	-	TRBD1	TRBJ1-6	TGTGCCAGCAGCTTAACAGGGGCCAATTCACCCCTCCACTTT	CASSLTGANSPLHF
TRBV19	-	-	TRBJ1-2	TGTGCCAGTATCGGTGGGAGCGGCTACACCTTC	CASIGGSGYTF
TRBV7-8	-	-	TRBJ1-1	TGTGCCAGCAGCTTAGCACAGGGTTCGGCTGAAGCTTTCTTT	CASSLAQGSAEAFF